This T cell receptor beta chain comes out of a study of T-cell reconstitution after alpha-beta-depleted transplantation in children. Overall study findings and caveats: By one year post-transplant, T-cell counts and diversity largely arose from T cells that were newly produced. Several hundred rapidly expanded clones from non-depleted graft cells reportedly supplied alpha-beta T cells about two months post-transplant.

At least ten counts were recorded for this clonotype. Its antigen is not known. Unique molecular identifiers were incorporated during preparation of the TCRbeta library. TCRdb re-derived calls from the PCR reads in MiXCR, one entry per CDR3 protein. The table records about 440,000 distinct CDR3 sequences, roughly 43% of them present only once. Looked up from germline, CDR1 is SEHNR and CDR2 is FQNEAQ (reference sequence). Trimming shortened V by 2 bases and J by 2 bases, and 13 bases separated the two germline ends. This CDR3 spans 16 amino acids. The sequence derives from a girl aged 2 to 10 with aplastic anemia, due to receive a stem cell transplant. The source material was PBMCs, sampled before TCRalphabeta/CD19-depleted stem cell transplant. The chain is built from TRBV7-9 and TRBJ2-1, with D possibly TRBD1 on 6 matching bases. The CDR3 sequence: CASSLTSQGPYNEQFF. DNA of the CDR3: TGTGCCAGCAGCTTAACATCCCAGGGGCCCTACAATGAGCAGTTCTTC.